This TCR beta chain was documented in a study of shared clonotypes between healthy human individuals. Study background: A few men and a couple of women, aged 18 to 49, were donors.

The CDR3 spans 13 residues. Germline values: CDR1 SQVTM, CDR2 ANQGSEA. V dropped 6 bases and J dropped 1 base, with 13 bases sitting between them. Tens of thousands of T cell genomes, or around 0.2 ug DNA, went into the sorted-subset replicate PCRs. The repertoire was sequenced with immunoSEQ multiplex PCR; TCRdb's copy has only in-frame clones and lacks some. The data contain roughly 2,300,000 clones, about nine tenths of them singletons. The sequence was obtained from a man in his late teens or twenties in good health. Some clones in this sample may be carry-over from other donors' samples. Sequenced: naive CD4+ T cells from PBMCs. Regarding subset: CD45RA+ positively selected. V usage is TRBV29-1 and J usage is TRBJ2-7, with D tentatively TRBD2 (5 bases). The CDR3 DNA is TGCAGCGTACGTCCCGGGATATCCTACGAGCAGTACTTC. This translates into CSVRPGISYEQYF.